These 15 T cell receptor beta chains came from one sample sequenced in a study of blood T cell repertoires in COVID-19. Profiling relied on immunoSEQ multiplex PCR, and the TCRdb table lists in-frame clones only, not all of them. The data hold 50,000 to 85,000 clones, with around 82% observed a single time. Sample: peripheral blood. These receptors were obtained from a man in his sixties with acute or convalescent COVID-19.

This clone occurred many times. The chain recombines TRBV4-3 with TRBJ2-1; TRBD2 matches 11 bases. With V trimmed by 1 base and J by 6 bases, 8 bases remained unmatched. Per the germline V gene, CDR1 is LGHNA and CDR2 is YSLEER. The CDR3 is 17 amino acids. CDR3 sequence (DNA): TGCGCCAGCAGCCAAGTTACGATAGCGGGGGGGCCCAATGAGCAGTTCTTC. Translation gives CASSQVTIAGGPNEQFF.

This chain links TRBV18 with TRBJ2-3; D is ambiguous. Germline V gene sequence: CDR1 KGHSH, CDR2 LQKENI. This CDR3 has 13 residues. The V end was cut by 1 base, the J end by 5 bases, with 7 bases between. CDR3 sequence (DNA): TGTGCCAGCTCACCACTAGAGCGAGATACGCAGTATTTT. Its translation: CASSPLERDTQYF.

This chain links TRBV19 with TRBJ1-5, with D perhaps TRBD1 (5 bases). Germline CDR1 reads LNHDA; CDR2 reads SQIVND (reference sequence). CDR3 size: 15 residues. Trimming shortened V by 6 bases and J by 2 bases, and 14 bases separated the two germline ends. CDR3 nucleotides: TGTGCCAGTAGCCGGGGGGGAGAGGGCAATCAGCCCCAGCATTTT. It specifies CASSRGGEGNQPQHF.

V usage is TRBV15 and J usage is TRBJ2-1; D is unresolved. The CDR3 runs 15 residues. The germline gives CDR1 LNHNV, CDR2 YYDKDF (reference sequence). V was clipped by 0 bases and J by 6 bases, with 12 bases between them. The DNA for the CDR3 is TGTGCCACCAGCAGAGATCCCGGCTGGGCCAATGAGCAGTTCTTC. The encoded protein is CATSRDPGWANEQFF.

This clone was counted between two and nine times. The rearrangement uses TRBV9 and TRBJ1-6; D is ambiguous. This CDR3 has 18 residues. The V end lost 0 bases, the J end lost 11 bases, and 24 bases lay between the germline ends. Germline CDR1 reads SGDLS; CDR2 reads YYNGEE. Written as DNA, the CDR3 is TGTGCCAGCAGCGTAGGAAGCACTGACGGCCGAGGAAGGACACCCCTCCACTTT. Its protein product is CASSVGSTDGRGRTPLHF.

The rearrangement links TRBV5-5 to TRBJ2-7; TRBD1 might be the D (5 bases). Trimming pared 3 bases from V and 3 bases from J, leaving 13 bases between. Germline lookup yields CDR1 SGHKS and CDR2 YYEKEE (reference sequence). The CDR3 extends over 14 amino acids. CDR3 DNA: TGTGCCAGCAGCTCCCAGGGTGCGAACTACGAGCAGTACGTC. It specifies CASSSQGANYEQYV.

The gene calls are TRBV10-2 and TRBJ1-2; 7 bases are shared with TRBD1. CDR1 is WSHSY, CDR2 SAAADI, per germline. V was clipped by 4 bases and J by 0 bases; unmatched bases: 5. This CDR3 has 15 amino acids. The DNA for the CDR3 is TGCGCCAGCAGTGGGGGGGACAGTCCTAACTATGGCTACACCTTC. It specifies CASSGGDSPNYGYTF.

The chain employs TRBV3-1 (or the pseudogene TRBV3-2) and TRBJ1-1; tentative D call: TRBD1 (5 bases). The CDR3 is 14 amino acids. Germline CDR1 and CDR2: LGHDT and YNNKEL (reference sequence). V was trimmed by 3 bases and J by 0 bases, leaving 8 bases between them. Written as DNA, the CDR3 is TGTGCCAGCAGCCAGGGGGGGTTGAACACTGAAGCTTTCTTT. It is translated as CASSQGGLNTEAFF.

The CDR3 coding sequence is TGTGCCAGCAGTTTACACAGTACCTACGAGCAGTACTTC. Protein sequence: CASSLHSTYEQYF. The chain couples TRBV12-3 or TRBV12-4 to TRBJ2-7; no definite D call. This CDR3 has 13 amino acids. Between the trimmed V and J ends, which lost 2 bases and 2 bases, there was a span of 7 bases.

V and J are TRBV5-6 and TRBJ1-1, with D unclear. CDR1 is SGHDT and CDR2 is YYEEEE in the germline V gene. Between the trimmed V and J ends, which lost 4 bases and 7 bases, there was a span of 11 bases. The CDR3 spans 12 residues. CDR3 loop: CASSPRLGEAFF. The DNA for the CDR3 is TGTGCCAGCAGCCCAAGACTAGGTGAAGCTTTCTTT.

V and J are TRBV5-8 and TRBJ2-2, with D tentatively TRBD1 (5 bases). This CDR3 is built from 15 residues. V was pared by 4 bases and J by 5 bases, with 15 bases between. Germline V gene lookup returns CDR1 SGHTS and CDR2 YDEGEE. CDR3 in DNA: TGTGCCAGCAGCCCAGGGATTTTGGGGACCGGGGAGCTGTTTTTT. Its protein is CASSPGILGTGELFF.

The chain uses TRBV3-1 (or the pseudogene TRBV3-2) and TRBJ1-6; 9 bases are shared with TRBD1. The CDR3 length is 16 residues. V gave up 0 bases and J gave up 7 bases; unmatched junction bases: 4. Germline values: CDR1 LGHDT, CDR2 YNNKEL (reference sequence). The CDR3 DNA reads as TGTGCCAGCAGCCAAGAAAGGGGACAGGGAAATTCACCCCTCCACTTT. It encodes CASSQERGQGNSPLHF.

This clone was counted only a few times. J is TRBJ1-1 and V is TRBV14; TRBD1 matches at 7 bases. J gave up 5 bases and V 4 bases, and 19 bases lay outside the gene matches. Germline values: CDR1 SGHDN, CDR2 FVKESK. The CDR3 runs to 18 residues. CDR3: CASSLRDSRRGGWTEAFF. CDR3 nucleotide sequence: TGTGCCAGCAGCCTTCGGGACAGTCGCCGAGGGGGCTGGACTGAAGCTTTCTTT.

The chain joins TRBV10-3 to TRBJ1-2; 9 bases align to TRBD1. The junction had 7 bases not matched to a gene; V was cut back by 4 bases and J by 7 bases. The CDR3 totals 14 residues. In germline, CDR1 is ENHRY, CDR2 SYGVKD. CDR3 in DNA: TGTGCCATCAGTGGACAGGGGGGTAATGGTGGCTACACCTTC. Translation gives CAISGQGGNGGYTF.

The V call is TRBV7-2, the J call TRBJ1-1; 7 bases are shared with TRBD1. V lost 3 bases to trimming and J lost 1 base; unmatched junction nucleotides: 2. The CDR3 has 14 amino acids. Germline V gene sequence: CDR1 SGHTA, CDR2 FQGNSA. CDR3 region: CASSLGQPNTEAFF. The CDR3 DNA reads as TGTGCCAGCAGCTTGGGACAGCCGAACACTGAAGCTTTCTTT.